This TCR beta chain was profiled in a study of human T cells and chemical hapten exposure. One entry per CDR3 protein, called by TCRdb with MiXCR from the RACE reads. The data hold about 110,000 distinct CDR3 sequences, with approximately 10% observed a single time. This clonotype was counted many times. The time point was: patch test 1, 2 weeks after DPC sensitization. Noted treatment: therapeutic diphenylcyclopropenone sensitization with weekly scalp DPC. The CDR3 sequence is 16 residues long. Germline V lookup: CDR1 SGHVS, CDR2 FQNEAQ. Between the trimmed V and J ends, which lost 2 bases and 1 base, there was a span of 14 bases.

This specimen was whole blood, taken in connection with sensitization to the hapten diphenylcyclopropenone (DPC). The clonotype originates from a woman between 40 and 50 years old with alopecia areata. Some clones in this sample may be carry-over from other donors' samples. This chain uses TRBV7-8 with TRBJ1-1; a weak D match, TRBD1 (5 bases). The CDR3 sequence: CASSLKWLGTNTEAFF. CDR3 DNA: TGTGCCAGCAGCTTAAAGTGGTTGGGGACGAACACTGAAGCTTTCTTT. Filled out from reference TRBV7-8 and TRBJ1-1, the complete variable domain reads GAGVSQSPRYKVAKRGQDVALRCDPISGHVSLFWYQQALGQGPEFLTYFQNEAQLDKSGLPSDRFFAERPEGSVSTLKIQRTQQEDSAVYLCASSLKWLGTNTEAFFGQGTRLTVV.